Listed below are T cell receptor beta chains from one sample, sequenced in a study of OX40 agonist ivuxolimab in advanced cancers. Only in-frame clones appear in the TCRdb table, and some are missing; sequencing was by immunoSEQ multiplex PCR. The top ten clones hold 0.71% of a sample with about 100,000 clones, roughly 90% of them seen once. This material consisted of CD4+ or CD8+ T cells sorted from blood, taken in a trial of the OX40 agonist ivuxolimab. These receptors all stem from an adult with an advanced solid tumor such as melanoma, head and neck, liver or kidney cancer. Each CDR3 is given with its conserved first and last residue. A D gene is named only where the DNA matches it firmly. For some rows the clone size is stated as once, few or many, or as a class when expanded; others skip it.

size: .; V: TRBV5-1; D: .; J: TRBJ1-4; CDR3: CASSDARGSGEKLFF; DNA: TGCGCCAGCAGCGACGCCCGGGGATCCGGTGAAAAACTGTTTTTT
size: .; V: TRBV5-5; D: .; J: TRBJ1-2; CDR3: CASSPVGSNYGYTF; DNA: TGTGCCAGCAGCCCGGTGGGGTCTAACTATGGCTACACCTTC
size: .; V: TRBV7-2; D: .; J: TRBJ1-5; CDR3: CASSLRTENQPQHF; DNA: TGTGCCAGCAGCTTAAGGACAGAGAATCAGCCCCAGCATTTT
size: .; V: TRBV28; D: .; J: TRBJ1-1; CDR3: CASSFRPAQRLAFF; DNA: TGTGCCAGCAGTTTTAGGCCGGCGCAAAGGCTGGCTTTCTTT
size: .; V: TRBV16; D: .; J: TRBJ2-3; CDR3: CASSQSYSTDTQYF; DNA: TGTGCCAGCAGCCAATCTTACAGCACAGATACGCAGTATTTT
size: .; V: TRBV29-1; D: .; J: TRBJ2-3; CDR3: CSSTQGSDTQYF; DNA: TGCAGCTCTACCCAGGGCTCAGATACGCAGTATTTT
size: .; V: TRBV2; D: .; J: TRBJ2-7; CDR3: CASVPRADYSYEQYF; DNA: TGTGCCAGTGTCCCCCGGGCCGACTATTCCTACGAGCAGTACTTC
size: .; V: TRBV2; D: .; J: TRBJ1-2; CDR3: CASSARGYNYGYTF; DNA: TGTGCCAGCAGTGCTCGGGGGTATAACTATGGCTACACCTTC
size: few; V: TRBV5-6; D: .; J: TRBJ2-2; CDR3: CASSFVSTGELFF; DNA: TGTGCCAGCAGCTTTGTCAGTACCGGGGAGCTGTTTTTT
size: .; V: TRBV28; D: .; J: TRBJ1-1; CDR3: CATLSGGGNTEAFF; DNA: TGTGCCACCCTAAGCGGGGGAGGGAACACTGAAGCTTTCTTT
size: .; V: TRBV5-1; D: .; J: TRBJ2-1; CDR3: CASSLAGVSYNEQFF; DNA: TGCGCCAGCAGCTTGGCGGGGGTCTCCTACAATGAGCAGTTCTTC
size: once; V: TRBV5-1; D: .; J: TRBJ2-1; CDR3: CASSLVGDLSYNEQFF; DNA: TGCGCCAGCAGCTTGGTAGGGGACCTCTCCTACAATGAGCAGTTCTTC
size: .; V: TRBV7-2; D: .; J: TRBJ1-5; CDR3: CASGVSGSRQPQHF; DNA: TGTGCCAGCGGCGTGTCCGGGTCTCGTCAGCCCCAGCATTTT
size: .; V: TRBV7-3; D: .; J: TRBJ2-3; CDR3: CASSLNQGDTQYF; DNA: TGTGCCAGCAGCTTAAACCAGGGAGATACGCAGTATTTT
size: .; V: TRBV6-6; D: .; J: TRBJ1-6; CDR3: CASSRINSPLHF; DNA: TGTGCCAGCAGCCGAATTAATTCACCCCTCCACTTT
size: .; V: TRBV10-3; D: .; J: TRBJ1-6; CDR3: CAISDGGFNSPLHF; DNA: TGTGCCATCAGTGACGGCGGTTTCAATTCACCCCTCCACTTT
size: .; V: TRBV27; D: TRBD1; J: TRBJ2-7; CDR3: CASRLDRGRYEQYF; DNA: TGTGCCAGCAGATTGGACAGGGGCCGCTACGAGCAGTACTTC
size: .; V: TRBV5-1; D: .; J: TRBJ1-1; CDR3: CASSEDREAFF; DNA: TGCGCCAGCAGCGAAGACAGAGAAGCTTTCTTT
size: .; V: TRBV5-1; D: TRBD1; J: TRBJ2-2; CDR3: CASSRTGVSGELFF; DNA: TGCGCCAGCAGCCGGACAGGGGTTAGCGGGGAGCTGTTTTTT
size: once; V: TRBV6-5; D: .; J: TRBJ2-7; CDR3: CASSYDYRYRMQYF; DNA: TGTGCCAGCAGTTACGATTATCGGTACAGAATGCAGTACTTC
size: .; V: TRBV5-1; D: TRBD1; J: TRBJ2-7; CDR3: CASSWAPGTGFEQYF; DNA: TGCGCCAGCAGCTGGGCCCCCGGGACAGGGTTCGAGCAGTACTTC
size: .; V: TRBV4-1; D: .; J: TRBJ2-7; CDR3: CASSQDFSLGPYEQYF; DNA: TGCGCCAGCAGCCAAGATTTTTCATTGGGGCCCTACGAGCAGTACTTC
size: .; V: TRBV19; D: .; J: TRBJ1-2; CDR3: CASSIGILGQTGYTF; DNA: TGTGCCAGTAGTATAGGGATTCTGGGCCAGACTGGCTACACCTTC
size: .; V: TRBV7-8; D: TRBD1; J: TRBJ1-3; CDR3: CASSNRDRGLGNTIYF; DNA: TGTGCCAGCAGCAACCGGGACAGGGGATTGGGAAACACCATATATTTT
size: .; V: TRBV6-1; D: .; J: TRBJ2-1; CDR3: CASSSGDPGNEQFF; DNA: TGTGCCAGCTCTTCGGGGGACCCGGGCAATGAGCAGTTCTTC
size: .; V: TRBV29-1; D: .; J: TRBJ2-3; CDR3: CSVLGDTQYF; DNA: TGCAGCGTATTGGGAGATACGCAGTATTTT
size: once; V: TRBV27; D: TRBD2; J: TRBJ2-1; CDR3: CASSLWVTSGKGNEQFF; DNA: TGTGCCAGCAGTTTATGGGTGACTAGCGGGAAAGGTAATGAGCAGTTCTTC
size: .; V: TRBV29-1; D: .; J: TRBJ1-6; CDR3: CSVGAGDSPLHF; DNA: TGCAGCGTTGGAGCAGGGGATTCACCCCTCCACTTT
size: .; V: TRBV19; D: .; J: TRBJ2-7; CDR3: CASQGTLQGEQYF; DNA: TGTGCCAGTCAGGGGACACTCCAAGGCGAGCAGTACTTC
size: .; V: TRBV18; D: TRBD2; J: TRBJ2-2; CDR3: CASSPGLANTGELFF; DNA: TGTGCCAGCTCACCGGGACTAGCGAACACCGGGGAGCTGTTTTTT
size: .; V: TRBV19; D: TRBD1; J: TRBJ1-4; CDR3: CASSRQGATNEKLFF; DNA: TGTGCCAGTAGTAGACAGGGGGCAACTAATGAAAAACTGTTTTTT
size: .; V: TRBV21-1; D: .; J: TRBJ1-5; CDR3: CASSTNQPQHF; DNA: TGTGCCAGCAGCACCAATCAGCCCCAGCATTTT
size: once; V: TRBV19; D: TRBD2; J: TRBJ2-7; CDR3: CASSIGPAGAYEQYF; DNA: TGTGCCAGTAGTATAGGCCCAGCGGGGGCCTACGAGCAGTACTTC
size: .; V: TRBV18; D: .; J: TRBJ1-2; CDR3: CASSQVTGGDDYGYTF; DNA: TGTGCCAGCTCCCAAGTAACGGGGGGCGACGACTATGGCTACACCTTC
size: .; V: TRBV2; D: .; J: TRBJ1-4; CDR3: CASSQYEKLFF; DNA: TGTGCCAGCAGCCAGTATGAAAAACTGTTTTTT
size: .; V: TRBV30; D: .; J: TRBJ2-2; CDR3: CAWSAAAPGELFF; DNA: TGTGCCTGGAGTGCCGCGGCTCCCGGGGAGCTGTTTTTT
size: few; V: TRBV7-2; D: TRBD1; J: TRBJ1-2; CDR3: CASSLDRGLGYTF; DNA: TGTGCCAGCAGCCTGGACAGGGGGCTTGGCTACACCTTC
size: .; V: TRBV5-1; D: .; J: TRBJ1-2; CDR3: CASSTPDLRGNGYTF; DNA: TGCGCCAGCAGCACGCCGGACCTACGAGGAAATGGCTACACCTTC
size: .; V: TRBV7-2; D: TRBD2; J: TRBJ2-2; CDR3: CASSLGVPGGLRNTGELFF; DNA: TGTGCCAGCAGCTTAGGGGTTCCTGGGGGACTAAGGAACACCGGGGAGCTGTTTTTT
size: .; V: TRBV27; D: TRBD2; J: TRBJ2-7; CDR3: CASSSIAGVQREQYF; DNA: TGTGCCAGCAGTTCAATAGCGGGAGTTCAACGCGAGCAGTACTTC
size: once; V: TRBV7-2; D: .; J: TRBJ2-1; CDR3: CASSLRAGGDEQFF; DNA: TGTGCCAGCAGCTTACGGGCTGGCGGGGATGAGCAGTTCTTC
size: .; V: TRBV27; D: .; J: TRBJ1-5; CDR3: CASSMQTYSNQPQHF; DNA: TGTGCCAGCAGTATGCAGACATATAGCAATCAGCCCCAGCATTTT
size: .; V: TRBV5-6; D: TRBD1; J: TRBJ2-5; CDR3: CASSSQITGGKIQETQYF; DNA: TGTGCCAGCAGCTCCCAGATAACAGGGGGCAAAATCCAAGAGACCCAGTACTTC
size: .; V: TRBV4-3; D: TRBD2; J: TRBJ2-4; CDR3: CASSHRLAGGVENIQYF; DNA: TGCGCCAGCAGCCACCGACTAGCGGGAGGGGTTGAAAACATTCAGTACTTC
size: .; V: TRBV28; D: .; J: TRBJ2-6; CDR3: CASKFLDSGANVLTF; DNA: TGTGCCAGCAAGTTTTTGGACTCTGGGGCCAACGTCCTGACTTTC
size: .; V: TRBV2; D: .; J: TRBJ2-1; CDR3: CASSQYNEQFF; DNA: TGTGCCAGCAGCCAGTACAATGAGCAGTTCTTC
size: once; V: TRBV27; D: TRBD1; J: TRBJ2-1; CDR3: CASSLLRGGSHNEQFF; DNA: TGTGCCAGCAGTTTATTGAGAGGGGGCTCCCACAATGAGCAGTTCTTC
size: .; V: TRBV2; D: .; J: TRBJ2-5; CDR3: CASSEAPLVGTQYF; DNA: TGTGCCAGCAGTGAAGCGCCGCTAGTCGGGACCCAGTACTTC
size: .; V: TRBV18; D: .; J: TRBJ2-3; CDR3: CASSPADTQYF; DNA: TGTGCCAGCTCACCGGCAGATACGCAGTATTTT
size: .; V: TRBV6-5; D: TRBD1; J: TRBJ1-5; CDR3: CASRSGTGTNQPQHF; DNA: TGTGCCAGCAGGTCCGGGACAGGTACCAATCAGCCCCAGCATTTT
size: .; V: TRBV14; D: .; J: TRBJ2-1; CDR3: CASSQVREAGNGVDEQFF; DNA: TGTGCCAGCAGCCAAGTTCGAGAGGCGGGGAATGGGGTGGATGAGCAGTTCTTC
size: .; V: TRBV12-5; D: TRBD2; J: TRBJ2-1; CDR3: CASGLGVAGVSNYNEQFF; DNA: TGTGCTAGTGGTTTGGGGGTAGCGGGAGTAAGTAACTACAATGAGCAGTTCTTC
size: .; V: TRBV19; D: TRBD1; J: TRBJ2-5; CDR3: CASSTRGQRQETQYF; DNA: TGTGCCAGTAGTACCAGGGGGCAGAGACAAGAGACCCAGTACTTC
size: .; V: TRBV7-7; D: TRBD2; J: TRBJ2-5; CDR3: CASKRAGLQETQYF; DNA: TGTGCCAGCAAGAGAGCGGGACTACAAGAGACCCAGTACTTC
size: once; V: TRBV6-5; D: .; J: TRBJ2-1; CDR3: CASRQTGENEQFF; DNA: TGTGCCAGCAGACAGACAGGAGAGAATGAGCAGTTCTTC
size: .; V: TRBV30; D: .; J: TRBJ1-1; CDR3: CAWSGGGAEAFF; DNA: TGTGCCTGGAGTGGAGGGGGGGCTGAAGCTTTCTTT
size: .; V: TRBV29-1; D: .; J: TRBJ2-1; CDR3: CSVGYGSSSYNEQFF; DNA: TGCAGCGTTGGATACGGTTCGAGCTCCTACAATGAGCAGTTCTTC
size: .; V: TRBV28; D: TRBD1; J: TRBJ2-7; CDR3: CASSSRQGSEQYF; DNA: TGTGCCAGCAGTTCGAGACAGGGTAGCGAGCAGTACTTC
size: .; V: TRBV18; D: .; J: TRBJ2-5; CDR3: CASSPGTGSETQYF; DNA: TGTGCCAGCTCACCAGGTACAGGGAGCGAGACCCAGTACTTC
size: .; V: TRBV5-1; D: .; J: TRBJ1-4; CDR3: CASSLGDSGNEKLFF; DNA: TGCGCCAGCAGCTTGGGGGATAGCGGTAATGAAAAACTGTTTTTT